These T cell receptor beta chains were read from a single sample in a study of PD-L1 blockade in urothelial cancer. Generated by immunoSEQ multiplex PCR, the TCRdb table keeps only in-frame clones and is missing some. The sample comprises 30,000 to 50,000 clones, approximately 91% of which are singletons, and about 11% rests with the top ten. The sequencing used PBMCs, collected around atezolizumab (anti-PD-L1) treatment. The receptors originated from a woman in her sixties or seventies with urothelial cancer. CDR3s include the opening cysteine and the closing phenylalanine or tryptophan. A D gene is named only where the DNA matches it firmly. Where a row states a size, it is once, few, many or the class of an expanded clone; other rows omit it.

J	size	D	V	CDR3	DNA
TRBJ2-7	NA	NA	TRBV7-2	CASSLLTGFYEQYF	TGTGCCAGCAGCTTACTGACGGGTTTCTACGAGCAGTACTTC
TRBJ2-7	NA	TRBD1	TRBV5-8	CASSTATGGAFSVREQYF	TGTGCCAGCAGCACCGCGACAGGGGGCGCGTTCTCCGTTCGTGAGCAGTACTTC
TRBJ1-3	NA	NA	TRBV21-1	CASSKGAKTSSGNTIYF	TGTGCCAGCAGCAAAGGGGCAAAGACGAGCTCTGGAAACACCATATATTTT
TRBJ1-2	NA	NA	TRBV13	CASSLGVLAAYTGYTF	TGTGCCAGCAGCTTAGGCGTCCTGGCCGCTTACACTGGCTACACCTTC
TRBJ2-1	NA	TRBD2	TRBV18	CASSPSLAETIYNEQFF	TGTGCCAGCTCACCGTCGCTAGCGGAAACGATTTACAATGAGCAGTTCTTC
TRBJ2-1	once	TRBD2	TRBV5-1	CASRASGYNEQFF	TGCGCCAGCAGGGCTAGCGGATACAATGAGCAGTTCTTC
TRBJ1-4	NA	NA	TRBV5-1	CASSATQTNEKLFF	TGCGCCAGCAGCGCAACACAAACTAATGAAAAACTGTTTTTT
TRBJ2-1	NA	TRBD2	TRBV28	CASSQSKRGQFF	TGTGCCAGCAGTCAGTCTAAGCGGGGGCAGTTCTTC
TRBJ2-3	NA	NA	TRBV18	CASSPGTHLTTDTQYF	TGTGCCAGCTCACCCGGGACTCACCTGACCACAGATACGCAGTATTTT
TRBJ2-7	NA	NA	TRBV5-1	CASSLDFYEQYF	TGCGCCAGCAGCTTGGACTTCTACGAGCAGTACTTC
TRBJ1-5	NA	NA	TRBV7-9	CASSLAGPDRGPQHF	TGTGCCAGCAGCTTAGCGGGGCCTGACCGAGGGCCCCAGCATTTT
TRBJ2-7	NA	NA	TRBV7-3	CASSLLDRRGGEQYF	TGTGCCAGCAGTCTACTCGACCGAAGAGGCGGCGAGCAGTACTTC
TRBJ2-1	NA	NA	TRBV7-2	CASSPVNEQFF	TGTGCCAGCAGCCCAGTCAATGAGCAGTTCTTC
TRBJ2-7	NA	NA	TRBV29-1	CSVSGRPDEQYF	TGCAGCGTCAGCGGGCGTCCCGACGAGCAGTACTTC
TRBJ2-1	NA	TRBD2	TRBV2	CASTPGTSVVYEQFF	TGTGCCAGCACTCCCGGGACTAGTGTTGTCTATGAGCAGTTCTTC
TRBJ1-2	NA	NA	TRBV20-1	CSARDLGEGIF	TGCAGTGCTAGAGATCTCGGGGAGGGAATCTTC
TRBJ1-1	NA	TRBD1	TRBV4-2	CASSPRTGDVTEAFF	TGTGCCAGCAGCCCCAGGACAGGGGATGTCACTGAAGCTTTCTTT
TRBJ2-1	NA	NA	TRBV18	CASSPILNNEQFF	TGTGCCAGCTCACCGATACTCAACAATGAGCAGTTCTTC
TRBJ1-2	NA	TRBD1	TRBV29-1	CSVVTGDRYGYTF	TGCAGCGTTGTTACAGGGGATCGTTATGGCTACACCTTC
TRBJ2-1	NA	NA	TRBV11-2	CASSSRGLHNNEQFF	TGTGCCAGCAGCTCCAGGGGTCTGCACAACAATGAGCAGTTCTTC
TRBJ2-7	few	TRBD2	TRBV7-9	CASSEGLAGYEQYF	TGTGCCAGCAGCGAGGGACTAGCGGGATACGAGCAGTACTTC
TRBJ2-1	NA	TRBD2	TRBV10-3	CAISESTSGVDEQFF	TGTGCCATCAGTGAGTCGACTAGCGGGGTTGATGAGCAGTTCTTC
TRBJ1-3	NA	NA	TRBV15	CATSRDEEGTGNTIYF	TGTGCCACCAGCAGAGATGAGGAGGGTACCGGAAACACCATATATTTT
TRBJ1-1	NA	NA	TRBV6-5	CASSSYREAFF	TGTGCCAGCAGTTCCTACAGGGAAGCTTTCTTT
TRBJ1-2	NA	TRBD1	TRBV18	CASSPGRGQDYGYTF	TGTGCCAGCTCCCCAGGTCGAGGACAGGACTATGGCTACACCTTC
TRBJ1-2	NA	TRBD1	TRBV10-2	CASSEGGGRIYGYTF	TGCGCCAGCAGTGAGGGAGGGGGCCGAATCTATGGCTACACCTTC
TRBJ2-5	NA	TRBD1	TRBV4-3	CASSQGSTGAEETQYF	TGCGCCAGCAGCCAAGGTTCGACAGGGGCGGAGGAGACCCAGTACTTC
TRBJ2-7	medium-sized	TRBD1	TRBV29-1	CSARDRAYEQYF	TGCAGCGCCCGGGACAGGGCCTACGAGCAGTACTTC
TRBJ2-1	NA	TRBD2	TRBV5-6	CASSLGPTSGRSNEQFF	TGTGCCAGCAGCTTGGGCCCGACTAGCGGGAGGAGCAATGAGCAGTTCTTC
TRBJ2-1	few	TRBD2	TRBV18	CASSPRLANEQFF	TGTGCCAGCTCACCACGACTAGCCAATGAGCAGTTCTTC
TRBJ2-4	NA	TRBD2	TRBV12-5	CASGPGTTQNIQYF	TGTGCTAGTGGGCCGGGGACTACTCAAAACATTCAGTACTTC
TRBJ2-3	NA	TRBD2	TRBV5-4	CASSTRLAASTDTQYF	TGTGCCAGCAGCACCCGACTAGCGGCGAGCACAGATACGCAGTATTTT
TRBJ2-2	NA	TRBD2	TRBV10-3	CAISTTSGTNTGELFF	TGTGCCATCAGTACGACTAGCGGGACGAACACCGGGGAGCTGTTTTTT
TRBJ2-5	NA	NA	TRBV4-1	CASSRVGQGKETQYF	TGCGCCAGCAGCCGCGTAGGTCAGGGGAAAGAGACCCAGTACTTC
TRBJ1-3	NA	NA	TRBV28	CASSPRTPTGDTIYF	TGTGCCAGCAGTCCTCGGACCCCGACGGGAGACACCATATATTTT
TRBJ2-1	NA	NA	TRBV21-1	CASSNGTLRRALGRYNEQFF	TGTGCCAGCAGCAATGGGACCCTTCGGAGGGCACTAGGGAGATACAATGAGCAGTTCTTC
TRBJ2-5	NA	TRBD1	TRBV7-3	CASSLTLRDRPNQETQYF	TGTGCCAGCAGCTTAACGTTAAGGGACAGGCCTAACCAAGAGACCCAGTACTTC
TRBJ2-3	NA	NA	TRBV7-9	CASSLLPTDTQYF	TGTGCCAGCAGCTTACTCCCCACAGATACGCAGTATTTT
TRBJ1-1	NA	NA	TRBV28	CASSPWGGGGEAFF	TGTGCCAGCAGTCCGTGGGGGGGAGGGGGTGAAGCTTTCTTT
TRBJ2-7	NA	TRBD2	TRBV7-9	CASSTLSGNNHHEQYF	TGTGCCAGCAGCACCCTTAGCGGGAACAACCACCACGAGCAGTACTTC
TRBJ1-1	NA	NA	TRBV7-9	CASSLVGGATEAFF	TGTGCCAGCAGCTTAGTTGGGGGCGCCACTGAAGCTTTCTTT
TRBJ2-1	NA	NA	TRBV9	CASSVALGHEQFF	TGTGCCAGCAGCGTAGCTCTAGGTCATGAGCAGTTCTTC
TRBJ1-3	NA	NA	TRBV9	CASSANSGNTIYF	TGTGCCAGCAGCGCCAACTCTGGAAACACCATATATTTT
TRBJ2-1	NA	NA	TRBV10-3	CAISEVTNQVRRSYNEQFF	TGTGCCATCAGTGAGGTTACCAATCAGGTTCGCCGCTCCTACAATGAGCAGTTCTTC
TRBJ1-2	NA	TRBD1	TRBV28	CASRQGAMNYGYTF	TGTGCCAGCCGTCAGGGGGCGATGAACTATGGCTACACCTTC
TRBJ1-2	NA	NA	TRBV9	CASSVGGDSYGYTF	TGTGCCAGCAGCGTAGGGGGAGACTCCTATGGCTACACCTTC
TRBJ2-2	NA	TRBD2	TRBV2	CASRTGLIAGNTGELFF	TGTGCCAGCAGGACCGGGTTGATAGCGGGGAACACCGGGGAGCTGTTTTTT
TRBJ1-3	NA	TRBD1	TRBV28	CASKGQGAVRSGNTIYF	TGTGCCAGCAAGGGACAGGGGGCGGTTAGGTCTGGAAACACCATATATTTT
TRBJ2-7	NA	TRBD2	TRBV18	CASSPKGLAGGPSTYEQYF	TGTGCCAGCTCACCAAAGGGACTAGCGGGAGGGCCGAGCACCTACGAGCAGTACTTC
TRBJ2-2	NA	TRBD1	TRBV28	CASSAGTVRAGELFF	TGTGCCAGCAGTGCCGGGACAGTTAGAGCCGGGGAGCTGTTTTTT
TRBJ1-1	NA	NA	TRBV6-1	CASIQRSGNTEAFF	TGTGCCAGCATCCAACGGTCCGGGAACACTGAAGCTTTCTTT
TRBJ2-7	NA	NA	TRBV7-2	CASSFRGQGGTTYEQYF	TGTGCCAGCAGCTTCCGCGGCCAGGGCGGGACCACCTACGAGCAGTACTTC
TRBJ2-1	once	TRBD2	TRBV28	CASSLGLAGEAEQFF	TGTGCCAGCAGCCTGGGACTAGCGGGAGAAGCCGAGCAGTTCTTC
TRBJ1-1	once	NA	TRBV11-2	CASSLEADMNTEAFF	TGTGCCAGCAGCTTAGAGGCGGACATGAACACTGAAGCTTTCTTT